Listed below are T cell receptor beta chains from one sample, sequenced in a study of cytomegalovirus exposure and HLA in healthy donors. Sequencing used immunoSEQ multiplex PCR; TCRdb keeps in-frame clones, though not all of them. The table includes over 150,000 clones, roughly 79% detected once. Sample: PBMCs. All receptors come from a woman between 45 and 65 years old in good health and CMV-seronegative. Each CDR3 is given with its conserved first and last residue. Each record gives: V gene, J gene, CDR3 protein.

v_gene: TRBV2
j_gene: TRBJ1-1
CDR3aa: CASSFMADGNTEAFF

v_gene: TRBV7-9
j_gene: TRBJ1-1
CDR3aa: CSSSQGPLNTEAFF

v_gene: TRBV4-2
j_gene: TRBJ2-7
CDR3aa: CASSQDLQYEQYF

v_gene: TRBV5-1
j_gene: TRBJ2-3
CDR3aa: CASSLASRGTDTQYF

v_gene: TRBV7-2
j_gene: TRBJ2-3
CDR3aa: CASSPRGVSADTQYF

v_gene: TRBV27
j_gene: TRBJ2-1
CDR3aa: CASSLVVRGNEQFF

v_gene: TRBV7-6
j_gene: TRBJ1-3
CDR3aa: CASSLKSPGVNTIYF

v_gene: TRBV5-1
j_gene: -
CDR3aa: CASSSGTKSYEQYF

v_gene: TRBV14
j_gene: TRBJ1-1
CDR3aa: CASSQEAISGGAFF

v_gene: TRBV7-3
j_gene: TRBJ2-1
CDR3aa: CASSPGTGVDEQFF

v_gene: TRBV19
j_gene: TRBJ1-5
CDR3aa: CASSITGAGGYQPQHF

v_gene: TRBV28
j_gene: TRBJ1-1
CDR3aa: CASTQVNTEAFF

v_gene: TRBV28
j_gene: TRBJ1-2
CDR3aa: CASSLGGVGDLHGYTF

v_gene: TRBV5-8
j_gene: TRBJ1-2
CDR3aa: CASSWDSPNYGYTF

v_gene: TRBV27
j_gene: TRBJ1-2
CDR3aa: CASSSTGTGGYGYTF

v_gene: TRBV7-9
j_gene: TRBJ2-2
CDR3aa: CASSRWTSGMGELFF

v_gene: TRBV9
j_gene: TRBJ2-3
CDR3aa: CASSVDGGADTQYF

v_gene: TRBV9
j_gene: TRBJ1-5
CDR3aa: CASSVYGGNQPQHF

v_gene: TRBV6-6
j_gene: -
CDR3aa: CASSPGQGASYEQYF

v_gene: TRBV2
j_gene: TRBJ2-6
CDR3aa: CASSTLGGGNSGANVLTF

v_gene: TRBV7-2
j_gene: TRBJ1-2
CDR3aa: CASSSTGTGPYGYTF

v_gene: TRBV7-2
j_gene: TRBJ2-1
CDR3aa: CASSSPPRLAGGGGEQFF

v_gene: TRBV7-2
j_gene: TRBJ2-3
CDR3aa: CASSLGGGGARNTQYF

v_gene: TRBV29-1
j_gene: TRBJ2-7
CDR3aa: CSVGTSGGYEQYF

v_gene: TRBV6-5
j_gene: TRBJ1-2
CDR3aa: CASSYRGGYTF

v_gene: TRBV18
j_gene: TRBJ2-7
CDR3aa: CASSLATDYYEQYF

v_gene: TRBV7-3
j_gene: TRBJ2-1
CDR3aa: CASSSGTGEDEQFF

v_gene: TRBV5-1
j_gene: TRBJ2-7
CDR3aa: CASSLGGVIYEQYF

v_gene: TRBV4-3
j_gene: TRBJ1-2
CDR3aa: CASSQAPTGGIYGYTF

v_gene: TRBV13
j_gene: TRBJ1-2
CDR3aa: CASRRRDRGLQGYGYTF

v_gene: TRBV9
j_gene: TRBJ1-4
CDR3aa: CASSVGGLQTNEKLFF

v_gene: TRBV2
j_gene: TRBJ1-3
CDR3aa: CASSSGGSGNTIYF

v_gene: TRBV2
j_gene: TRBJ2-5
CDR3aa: CASSILGQKETQYF